Included here is one T cell receptor beta chain sequence, with context. Antigen unknown. CDR3 regions were amplified by Arm-PCR using iRepertoire HTBI primers to build TCR beta libraries. Per the study methods: Identification of gene segments yielded 60 to 80 TRBV and about 15 TRBJ across samples. TCRdb recomputed calls from the multiplex PCR reads with MiXCR, one row per CDR3 protein. V and J calls and clone size were set by TCRdb, not the authors. The sample comprises hundreds of thousands of distinct CDR3 sequences, around 17% of which are singletons, and approximately 20% rests with the top ten. The source of the sample is a study of regulatory T cells in long-lasting Graves disease. Study-wide points: Persistent Graves' disease cases displayed lower TCR diversity than newly diagnosed ones.

Documented time point: newly diagnosed GD, antithyroid drugs for less than 3 months. Extracted PBMC RNA gave rise to the TCR library. The V and J ends lost 10 bases and 5 bases, in that order; junction bases with no gene match: 12. Germline CDR1 is SEHNR and CDR2 is FQNEAQ (reference sequence). The CDR3 loop spans 16 amino acids. These sequences were also reported in another study, on T cells in Graves' hyperthyroidism and ophthalmopathy. As that report states: Within blood appeared most thyroid clonotypes that had expanded above 0.001.

V is TRBV7-9 and J is TRBJ2-2; TRBD2 aligns across 11 bases. Sequencing used peripheral blood mononuclear cells (PBMCs), obtained at new diagnosis, from a patient treated with antithyroid drugs. This clonotype was obtained from a woman in her twenties or thirties with Graves disease. As DNA, the CDR3 is TGTGCCACCAGATCATGGGCTAGCGGGAGGACCGGGGAGCTGTTTTTT. Amino acid sequence: CATRSWASGRTGELFF. The full variable domain, with the rest looked up from reference TRBV7-9 and TRBJ2-2, is DTGVSQNPRHKITKRGQNVTFRCDPISEHNRLYWYRQTLGQGPEFLTYFQNEAQLEKSRLLSDRFSAERPKGSFSTLEIQRTEQGDSAMYLCATRSWASGRTGELFFGEGSRLTVL.